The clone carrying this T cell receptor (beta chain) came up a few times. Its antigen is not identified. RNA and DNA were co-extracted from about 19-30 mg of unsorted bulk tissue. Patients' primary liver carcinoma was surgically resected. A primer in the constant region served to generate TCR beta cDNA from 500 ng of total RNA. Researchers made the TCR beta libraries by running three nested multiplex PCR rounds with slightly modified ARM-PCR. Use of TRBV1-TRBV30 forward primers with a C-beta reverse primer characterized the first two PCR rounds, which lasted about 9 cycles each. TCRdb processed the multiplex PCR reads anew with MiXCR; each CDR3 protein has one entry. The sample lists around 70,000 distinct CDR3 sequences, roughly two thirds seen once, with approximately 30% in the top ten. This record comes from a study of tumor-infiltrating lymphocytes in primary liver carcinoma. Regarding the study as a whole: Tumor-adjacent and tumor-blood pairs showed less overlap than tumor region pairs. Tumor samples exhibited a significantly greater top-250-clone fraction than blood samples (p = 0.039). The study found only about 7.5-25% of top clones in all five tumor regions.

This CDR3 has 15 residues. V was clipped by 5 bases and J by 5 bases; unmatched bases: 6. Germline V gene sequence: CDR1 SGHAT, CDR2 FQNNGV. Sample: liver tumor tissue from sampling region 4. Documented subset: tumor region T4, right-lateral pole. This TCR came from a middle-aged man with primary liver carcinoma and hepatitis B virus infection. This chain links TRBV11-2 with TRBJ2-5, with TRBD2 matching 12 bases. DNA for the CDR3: TGTGCCAGCAGCATGGGACTAGCGGGTGTGGAGACCCAGTACTTC. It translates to CASSMGLAGVETQYF.